The 16 T cell receptor beta chains given below trace back to one sample, sequenced in a study of blood T cell repertoires in COVID-19. Repertoires were generated with immunoSEQ multiplex PCR, while TCRdb's copy carries only in-frame clones and drops some. The data contain about 210,000 clones, about 92% of them singletons. The sample was peripheral blood. Source of these receptors: a man in his thirties or forties with acute or convalescent COVID-19.

V is TRBV5-6 and J is TRBJ2-7; perhaps TRBD1 as D (5 bases). Germline values: CDR1 SGHDT, CDR2 YYEEEE. V was trimmed by 1 base and J by 3 bases, leaving 5 bases between them. The CDR3 is 12 amino acids. The CDR3 nucleotides read TGTGCCAGCAGCTTGAGGGGCTACGAGCAGTACTTC. Its protein product is CASSLRGYEQYF.

The CDR3 spells CASAQGYEAFF. The CDR3 DNA sequence: TGTGCCAGCGCTCAGGGATATGAAGCTTTCTTT. This chain links TRBV27 with TRBJ1-1; a possible D gene is TRBD1 (5 bases). Trimming cost V 8 bases and J 7 bases, with 11 bases left between them. This CDR3 is built from 11 residues. CDR1 MNHEY and CDR2 SMNVEV come from the germline V gene (reference sequence).

This chain joins TRBV21-1 and TRBJ1-4; the table's D call of TRBD1 was not tested on the DNA. TRBV21-1 is a pseudogene segment. CDR3 length equals 19 residues. The CDR3 sequence: CASSTGDREVIATNEKLFF. CDR3 bases: TGTGCCAGCAGCACCGGGGACAGGGAGGTTATTGCAACTAATGAAAAACTGTTTTTT.

The chain has TRBV6-5 and TRBJ2-3; 12 bases agree with TRBD2. Trimming cost V 0 bases and J 5 bases; bases outside gene matches: 0. The V gene's germline CDR1 is MNHEY and CDR2 SVGAGI. The CDR3 spans 15 residues. The CDR3 loop reads CASSYSGLAGDTQYF. Written as DNA, the CDR3 is TGTGCCAGCAGTTACTCGGGACTAGCGGGAGATACGCAGTATTTT.

The rearrangement joins TRBV18 to TRBJ1-5; D may be TRBD1 (5 bases). The V gene's germline CDR1 is KGHSH and CDR2 LQKENI. The CDR3 is made up of 13 amino acids. Trimming cost V 3 bases and J 6 bases, with 9 bases left between them. The CDR3 coding sequence is TGTGCCAGCTCACCGCAGGGAAGTCAGCCCCAGCATTTT. It encodes CASSPQGSQPQHF.

The chain couples TRBV7-2 to TRBJ1-5; D might be TRBD1 (5 bases). This CDR3 spans 14 amino acids. Trimming took 6 bases from V and 2 from J, leaving 11 bases between them. Germline CDR1 SGHTA, CDR2 FQGNSA. CDR3 sequence reads: CASSSRAGNQPQHF. The CDR3 DNA reads TGTGCCAGCAGTTCCAGGGCCGGCAATCAGCCCCAGCATTTT.

The chain uses TRBV30 and TRBJ1-2; TRBD1 matches at 8 bases. The V segment lost 0 bases and the J segment 3 bases; nucleotides outside the gene matches: 9. Germline CDR1 is GTSNPN and CDR2 is SVGIG (reference sequence). This CDR3 comprises 16 residues. The CDR3 reads CAWSVNRGVGHYGYTF. CDR3 nucleotide sequence: TGTGCCTGGAGTGTCAACAGGGGGGTGGGTCACTATGGCTACACCTTC. The whole variable domain, filled in from reference TRBV30 and TRBJ1-2, reads SQTIHQWPATLVQPVGSPLSLECTVEGTSNPNLYWYRQAAGRGLQLLFYSVGIGQISSEVPQNLSASRPQDRQFILSSKKLLLSDSGFYLCAWSVNRGVGHYGYTFGSGTRLTVV.

In the case of this clone: The same CDR3 is also encoded by other DNA sequences in this sample. This chain connects TRBV18 to TRBJ1-2; 7 bases align to TRBD1. Germline assignment: CDR1 KGHSH and CDR2 LQKENI. J gave up 4 bases and V 3 bases, and 2 bases lay outside the gene matches. The CDR3 runs to 13 residues. In nucleotides, the CDR3 is TGTGCCAGCTCACCTTCAGGGGGCTATGGCTACACCTTC. Protein sequence: CASSPSGGYGYTF.

This chain uses TRBV6-1 with TRBJ2-3; no clear D. The CDR3 runs 14 residues. Germline V CDR1 and CDR2: MNHNS, SASEGT. V lost 5 bases and J 2 bases, leaving 11 bases between the germline ends. Here the CDR3 reads CASSLTTPTDTQYF. CDR3 nucleotide sequence: TGTGCCAGCAGTCTAACCACTCCCACAGATACGCAGTATTTT.

This clone was observed a single time. V is TRBV7-9 and J is TRBJ2-5; a possible D gene is TRBD2 (6 bases). The CDR3 contains 17 residues. The V gene lost 2 bases and the J gene lost 3 bases, with 19 bases spanning the gap. Germline V gene sequence: CDR1 SEHNR, CDR2 FQNEAQ (reference sequence). The CDR3 DNA sequence: TGTGCCAGCAGCTTATTGGGACTCAATCCAACTGAAGAGACCCAGTACTTC. Residues: CASSLLGLNPTEETQYF.

The gene calls are TRBV13 and TRBJ1-1; TRBD1 agrees at 7 bases. V trimming: 1 base; J trimming: 6 bases; junction bases outside the gene matches: 5. CDR1 PRHDT and CDR2 FYEKMQ come from the germline V gene (reference sequence). The CDR3 totals 14 residues. CDR3 sequence: CASSLVQGYPEAFF. DNA of the CDR3: TGTGCCAGCAGCTTAGTACAGGGGTACCCTGAAGCTTTCTTT.

The rearrangement links TRBV5-1 to TRBJ2-1, with 9 nucleotides matching TRBD1. Germline V gene sequence: CDR1 SGHRS, CDR2 YFSETQ. Trimming at V came to 0 bases and at J to 9 bases, leaving 7 bases not matched to a gene. The CDR3 covers 15 residues. The CDR3 DNA follows: TGCGCCAGCAGCTTGGACACGACAGGGGGTAGTGAGCAGTTCTTC. It codes for CASSLDTTGGSEQFF.

The gene calls are TRBV27 and TRBJ1-4; D uncertain. Trimming left V 5 bases short and J 3 bases short, with 13 bases between. Per the germline V gene, CDR1 is MNHEY and CDR2 is SMNVEV (reference sequence). CDR3 size: 15 residues. CDR3 nucleotides: TGTGCCAGCAGTCAGACACTAGCGCCTAATGAAAAACTGTTTTTT. This codes for CASSQTLAPNEKLFF.

The J gene is TRBJ2-2, the V gene TRBV4-2, with D tentatively TRBD2 (7 bases). With 0 bases removed from V and 6 bases from J, the gap between germline ends came to 23 bases. Germline CDR1 reads LGHNA; CDR2 reads YNFKEQ. This CDR3 has 19 amino acids. This CDR3 reads CASSQDWAGAALGAGELFF. In DNA form, the CDR3 reads TGTGCCAGCAGCCAAGATTGGGCGGGGGCCGCCTTGGGTGCCGGGGAGCTGTTTTTT.

V and J are TRBV6-1 and TRBJ1-5; 9 bases map to TRBD1. The CDR3 is 14 residues long. In germline, CDR1 is MNHNS, CDR2 SASEGT. The J segment lost 4 bases and the V segment lost 11 bases, leaving 9 bases of the junction unmatched. The CDR3 DNA is TGTGCCGGACAAAAGGGACAGGGAAATCAGCCCCAGCATTTT. Its translation: CAGQKGQGNQPQHF.

V and J are TRBV6-5 and TRBJ2-1; D unclear. The CDR3 is made up of 13 amino acids. Germline V gene lookup returns CDR1 MNHEY and CDR2 SVGAGI. The V end was cut by 5 bases, the J end by 2 bases, with 7 bases between. CDR3 residues: CASSLAAYNEQFF. CDR3 coding DNA: TGTGCCAGCAGTCTCGCAGCCTACAATGAGCAGTTCTTC.